These 9 T cell receptor beta chains were sequenced from one sample in a study of T cell responses to AZD1222 COVID-19 vaccine. Clones were sequenced by immunoSEQ multiplex PCR, and TCRdb holds only the in-frame ones, with some missing. The profile shows tens of thousands of clones, around 85% of them singletons. The sequences come from peripheral blood, collected 28 days after the second AZD1222 dose. These receptors originate from an adult who received the AZD1222 COVID-19 vaccine.

The J gene is TRBJ2-7, the V gene TRBV28; 8 nucleotides line up with TRBD1. Trimming removed 3 bases from V and 5 bases from J; junction bases left unmatched: 6. Germline CDR1 reads MDHEN; CDR2 reads SYDVKM. CDR3 size: 14 residues. The CDR3, as DNA: TGTGCCAGCAGTTTTGGCCAGGGGGCAAACGAGCAGTACTTC. Its protein is CASSFGQGANEQYF. Using reference TRBV28 and TRBJ2-7 for the parts outside the CDR3, the full variable domain is DVKVTQSSRYLVKRTGEKVFLECVQDMDHENMFWYRQDPGLGLRLIYFSYDVKMKEKGDIPEGYSVSREKKERFSLILESASTNQTSMYLCASSFGQGANEQYFGPGTRLTVT.

About this clone itself: Since no conserved phenylalanine or tryptophan closes the CDR3, a read error is the likely cause. The chain joins TRBV19 to TRBJ1-2; D unclear. The CDR3 is 13 residues long. The germline gives CDR1 LNHDA, CDR2 SQIVND (reference sequence). The V end was cut by 3 bases, the J end by 1 base, with 6 bases between. The chain's CDR3 is CASSILDNYGYTS. The CDR3 nucleotides are TGTGCCAGTAGTATCTTAGATAACTATGGCTACACCTCC.

The chain carries TRBV7-3 and TRBJ2-1; 11 bases agree with TRBD2. The CDR3 loop spans 14 amino acids. Germline V CDR1 and CDR2: SGHTA, FQGTGA. The V segment lost 6 bases and the J segment 6 bases; nucleotides outside the gene matches: 4. Here the CDR3 reads CASSPSGGINEQFF. The CDR3 DNA reads TGTGCCAGCAGTCCTAGCGGGGGGATCAATGAGCAGTTCTTC.

The chain links TRBV11-2 to TRBJ2-7; D gene uncertain. With 4 bases removed from V and 2 bases from J, the gap between germline ends came to 9 bases. CDR3 length: 13 amino acids. The germline gives CDR1 SGHAT, CDR2 FQNNGV. CDR3 in amino acids: CASSSVAPYEQYF. As DNA, the CDR3 is TGTGCCAGCAGCTCGGTAGCCCCCTACGAGCAGTACTTC. Complete variable domain (other parts from reference TRBV11-2 and TRBJ2-7): EAGVAQSPRYKIIEKRQSVAFWCNPISGHATLYWYQQILGQGPKLLIQFQNNGVVDDSQLPKDRFSAERLKGVDSTLKIQPAKLEDSAVYLCASSSVAPYEQYFGPGTRLTVT.

The chain recombines TRBV20-1 with TRBJ2-3; perhaps TRBD1 as D (6 bases). CDR3 length: 14 residues. The V end was cut by 3 bases, the J end by 0 bases, with 10 bases between. Looked up from germline, CDR1 is DFQATT and CDR2 is SNEGSKA (reference sequence). The CDR3 loop reads CSASRQGSTDTQYF. In DNA form, the CDR3 reads TGCAGTGCTAGTAGGCAGGGGAGCACAGATACGCAGTATTTT.

This chain connects TRBV7-2 to TRBJ2-7, with TRBD1 identical over 9 bases. The CDR3 runs to 16 residues. After removal of 5 bases from V and 1 base from J, the junction contained 9 bases not matched to a gene. In germline, CDR1 is SGHTA, CDR2 FQGNSA. The CDR3 sequence: CASSLQPGQGSYEQYF. The CDR3 DNA is TGTGCCAGCAGCCTACAACCGGGACAGGGTTCCTACGAGCAGTACTTC.

J is TRBJ1-2 and V is TRBV6-5, with D possibly matching TRBD1 (6 bases). The CDR3 spans 13 residues. Looked up from germline, CDR1 is MNHEY and CDR2 is SVGAGI. V was clipped by 6 bases and J by 5 bases, with 13 bases between them. CDR3 DNA sequence: TGTGCCAGCAGAATAGACAGGCCATATGGCTACACCTTC. As protein: CASRIDRPYGYTF.

This chain joins TRBV7-2 and TRBJ1-6; 9 bases fit TRBD1. V lost 5 bases, J lost 6 bases, and 8 bases stayed unmatched. This CDR3 contains 16 residues. Germline assignment: CDR1 SGHTA and CDR2 FQGNSA. CDR3 nucleotide sequence: TGTGCCAGCAGCCCGTCCGTGGGACAGGGTAATTCACCCCTCCACTTT. Protein sequence: CASSPSVGQGNSPLHF.

The CDR3 coding sequence is TGCGCCAGCAGCTTTGCGGGGGCGGAGGGGACCCAGTACTTC. It is translated as CASSFAGAEGTQYF. The chain is built from TRBV5-1 and TRBJ2-5; D possibly corresponds to TRBD2 (7 bases). CDR3 length equals 14 residues. Germline assignment: CDR1 SGHRS and CDR2 YFSETQ. Trimming pared 2 bases from V and 7 bases from J, leaving 15 bases between.